Shown below are 9 T cell receptor beta chains from a single sample sequenced in a study of T cell repertoires in cytomegalovirus infection. TCRdb itself ran the reads through MiXCR, one entry per CDR3 protein. The sample shows some 200,000 distinct CDR3 sequences, approximately 19% of them seen only once. Sequenced input: PBMCs. These receptors were taken from a human donor in good health (CMV status not recorded). Some clones in this sample may be carry-over from other donors' samples.

This clonotype was recorded a few times. The rearrangement joins TRBV2 to TRBJ2-1; TRBD2 agrees at 11 bases. Germline CDR1 is SNHLY and CDR2 is FYNNEI. The CDR3 runs to 16 residues. Unmatched junction bases numbered 15, after V lost 8 bases and J lost 9 bases. The CDR3 region is CASGPFLAGGPGEQFF. Here the CDR3 DNA reads TGTGCCAGCGGCCCATTTTTAGCGGGAGGGCCCGGTGAGCAGTTCTTC.

The rearrangement joins TRBV2 to TRBJ2-2; D perhaps matches TRBD2 (6 bases). Germline V gives CDR1 SNHLY, CDR2 FYNNEI. CDR3 size: 13 residues. The V gene lost 5 bases and the J gene lost 9 bases, with 13 bases spanning the gap. CDR3 in amino acids: CASSWGVPRELFF. For the CDR3, the DNA is TGTGCCAGCAGTTGGGGGGTGCCCCGGGAGCTGTTTTTT.

V gene TRBV7-4 combines with J gene TRBJ1-3; 9 bases agree with TRBD1. The germline V gene has CDR1 SGHVT and CDR2 SQSDAQ. V dropped 4 bases and J dropped 0; count of bases not matched to a gene: 4. CDR3 length: 16 residues. Here the CDR3 reads CASSSTGGSSGNTIYF. DNA for the CDR3: TGTGCCAGCAGCTCAACAGGGGGCAGCTCTGGAAACACCATATATTTT.

This clonotype showed up many times. The chain combines TRBV7-2 with TRBJ2-7; D possibly matches TRBD1 or TRBD2 (5 bases each). CDR1 and CDR2 from the germline V gene are SGHTA and FQGNSA. This CDR3 is 15 amino acids long. The V end lost 5 bases, the J end lost 2 bases, and 16 bases lay between the germline ends. CDR3: CASSPGLASTYEQYF. In nucleotides, the CDR3 is TGTGCCAGCAGCCCAGGGCTAGCCTCGACCTACGAGCAGTACTTC.

This chain uses TRBV10-3 with TRBJ2-7; 10 bases are shared with TRBD1. The CDR3 has 15 amino acids. Germline CDR1 ENHRY, CDR2 SYGVKD. J was trimmed by 0 bases and V by 5 bases; bases with no gene match: 4. The DNA of the CDR3 is TGTGCCATCAGTCCCGGGACAGGGGTCTCCTACGAGCAGTACTTC. Translating it yields CAISPGTGVSYEQYF.

This clonotype was counted a few times. The chain recombines TRBV13 with TRBJ2-7, with a possible D match to TRBD1 (5 bases). V was pared by 6 bases and J by 3 bases, with 9 bases between. The CDR3 loop spans 12 amino acids. Germline values: CDR1 PRHDT, CDR2 FYEKMQ (reference sequence). Here the CDR3 DNA reads TGTGCCAGCAGACGACAGCGCTACGAGCAGTACTTC. Encoded protein: CASRRQRYEQYF.

This clonotype showed up many times. The genes are TRBV7-7 and TRBJ2-3, with 10 bases fitting TRBD1. Germline CDR1 is SSHAT and CDR2 is FNYEAQ (reference sequence). This CDR3 contains 15 residues. J was trimmed by 1 base and V by 4 bases; bases with no gene match: 2. CDR3 DNA: TGTGCCAGCAGCTCAGGGACAGGGGGCACAGATACGCAGTATTTT. It is translated as CASSSGTGGTDTQYF.

CDR3 sequence reads: CASSFSTSGVYNEQFF. The CDR3 nucleotides are TGTGCCAGCAGTTTCTCGACTAGCGGGGTATACAATGAGCAGTTCTTC. The genes are TRBV6-5 and TRBJ2-1; 11 bases align to TRBD2. V was clipped by 4 bases and J by 4 bases; unmatched bases: 6. There are 16 residues in the CDR3. Germline values: CDR1 MNHEY, CDR2 SVGAGI.

This clonotype was detected ten times or more. The chain is built from TRBV5-1 and TRBJ2-3, with D perhaps being TRBD1 or TRBD2 (5 bases each). The V gene's germline CDR1 is SGHRS and CDR2 YFSETQ. This CDR3 contains 16 residues. V shed 2 bases and J shed 6 bases, with 19 bases lying between them. CDR3: CASSFGLARGVDTQYF. For the CDR3, the DNA is TGCGCCAGCAGCTTCGGACTGGCTAGGGGTGTCGATACGCAGTATTTT.